This TCR beta chain was sequenced in a study of blood T cell repertoires in COVID-19 (dated by TCRdb to 2018 to 2020). About the investigation overall: The collaborator samples originated in the United States, Italy and Spain and spanned the acute and convalescent phases of COVID-19. Deeply sampled blood TCRbeta repertoires from subjects exposed to, actively infected with, or recovered from COVID-19 were included in the dataset. The repertoires were released in a freely available public database meant as a resource for research on the immune response to SARS-CoV-2. The prospective study material was composed of cDNA or gDNA derived from T cells, B-cell-depleted T cells, or PBMCs. The samples were drawn from the first 160 participants of the ongoing ImmuneRACE study and from about 1,200 subjects provided by 6 global collaborators. Where available, HLA class I and class II types were taken from metadata supplied by the sample provider and were not determined by assay-based typing. A de-identified subject ID, COVID-19 status, age in years and sex were almost always included in the sample metadata. The study at large found these results: The amount of clinical and demographic metadata varied by source and participant and was provided uncurated.

The immunoSEQ Assay, a bias-controlled multiplex PCR, was used to amplify TCRbeta CDR3 regions from genomic DNA. Concerning the study's data processing: Nucleated cell counts per sample were estimated from amplification of reference gene primers within the assay. To quantify the absolute abundance of each unique TCRbeta CDR3 rearrangement, sequence reads were collapsed and filtered. For each sample, productive Simpson clonality was calculated by taking the square root of Simpson's diversity index across productive rearrangements. TCRdb mirrors the immuneACCESS table, restricted to in-frame sequences. Some clones are absent from its copies; in checked studies, under half trace to an unresolved V gene, and the reason for the others is unknown. The V and J calls and clone size come from that table; D and trimming were worked out from the DNA. This sample gives 390,000 or so clones in total; about nine tenths of them show up just once. The top ten clones comprise 1.4% to 1.5% of the sample.

Each collaborating institution followed its own protocols to collect whole blood in K2EDTA tubes. Collaborator samples were shipped for TCRbeta analysis as frozen whole blood, isolated PBMCs, or DNA extracted from either sample type. In the case of this clone: Its recognized antigen is unknown. It has no much larger one-base neighbor in the sample; base qualities were not kept.

What was sequenced was peripheral blood. The source of this sequence is a woman aged 25 to 39 with active or convalescent COVID-19.

The nucleotides are TGTGCCAGCAGCCCCGACAGCAACTATGGCTACACCTTC. This encodes CASSPDSNYGYTF. The chain was built from TRBV7-9 and TRBJ1-2, with TRBD1 tentatively as D gene (5 bases match). CDR1 and CDR2 (SEHNR, FQNEAQ) derive from the germline V gene (reference sequence). A distance of 9 bases separates the germline ends of V and J, which lose 5 bases and 2 bases respectively. The CDR3 covers 13 residues, taking in both the cysteine and the phenylalanine. This entry keeps only the CDR3 DNA: 39 bases, framed from base 1.